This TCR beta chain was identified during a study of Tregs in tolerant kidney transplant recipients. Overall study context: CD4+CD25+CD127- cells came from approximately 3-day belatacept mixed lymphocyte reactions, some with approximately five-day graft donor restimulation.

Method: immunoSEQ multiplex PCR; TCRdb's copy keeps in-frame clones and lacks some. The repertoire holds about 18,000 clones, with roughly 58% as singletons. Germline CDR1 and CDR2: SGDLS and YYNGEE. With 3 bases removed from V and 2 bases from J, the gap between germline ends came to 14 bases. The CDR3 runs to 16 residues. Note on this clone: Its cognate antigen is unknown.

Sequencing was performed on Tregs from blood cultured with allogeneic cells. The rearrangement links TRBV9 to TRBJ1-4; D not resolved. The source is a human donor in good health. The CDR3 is CASSGEPPSTNEKLFF. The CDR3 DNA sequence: TGTGCCAGCAGCGGAGAACCCCCGTCGACTAATGAAAAACTGTTTTTT.